This TCR beta chain was recorded in a study of control samples from healthy donors and cancer patients. CDR3 length: 13 residues. The germline V gene has CDR1 SQVTM and CDR2 ANQGSEA. V trimming: 7 bases; J trimming: 4 bases; junction bases outside the gene matches: 8. Some clones are missing from TCRdb's copy, which holds only in-frame ones; the method was immunoSEQ multiplex PCR. This sample has some 49,000 clones; 80% to 90% occur once, and the top ten carry 2.5% to 3%. The rearrangement uses TRBV29-1 and TRBJ2-5, with 8 bases aligning to TRBD1. The sample taken for sequencing was PBMCs. The TCR sequence derives from a woman between 45 and 65 years old with lung cancer. The CDR3 sequence: CSAYRGIGETQYF. The CDR3 bases are TGCAGCGCTTACAGGGGGATCGGAGAGACCCAGTACTTC.